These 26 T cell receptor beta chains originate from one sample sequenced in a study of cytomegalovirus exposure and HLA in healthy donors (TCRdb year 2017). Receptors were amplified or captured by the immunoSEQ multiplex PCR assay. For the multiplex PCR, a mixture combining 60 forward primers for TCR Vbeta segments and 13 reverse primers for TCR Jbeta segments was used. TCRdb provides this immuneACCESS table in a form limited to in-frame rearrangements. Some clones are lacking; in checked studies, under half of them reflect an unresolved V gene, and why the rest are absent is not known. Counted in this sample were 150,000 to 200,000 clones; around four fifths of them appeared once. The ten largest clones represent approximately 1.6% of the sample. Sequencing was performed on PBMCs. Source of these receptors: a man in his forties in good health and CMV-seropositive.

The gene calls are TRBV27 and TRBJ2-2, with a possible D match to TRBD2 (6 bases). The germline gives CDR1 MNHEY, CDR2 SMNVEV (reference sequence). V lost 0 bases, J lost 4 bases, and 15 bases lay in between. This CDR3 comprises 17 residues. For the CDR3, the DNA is TGTGCCAGCAGTTTATCGTTCGCCCGGGGGACCACCGGGGAGCTGTTTTTT. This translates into CASSLSFARGTTGELFF.

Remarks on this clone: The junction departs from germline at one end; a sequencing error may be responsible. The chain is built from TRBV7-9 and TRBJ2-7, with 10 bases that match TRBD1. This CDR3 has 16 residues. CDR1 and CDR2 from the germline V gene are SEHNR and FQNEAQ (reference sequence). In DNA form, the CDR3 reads TGTTCCAGCAGCCCCATGCCGGGACAGGGGACCTACGAGCAGTACTTC. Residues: CSSSPMPGQGTYEQYF. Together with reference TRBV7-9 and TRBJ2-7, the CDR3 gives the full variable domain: DTGVSQNPRHKITKRGQNVTFRCDPISEHNRLYWYRQTLGQGPEFLTYFQNEAQLEKSRLLSDRFSAERPKGSFSTLEIQRTEQGDSAMYLCSSSPMPGQGTYEQYFGPGTRLTVT.

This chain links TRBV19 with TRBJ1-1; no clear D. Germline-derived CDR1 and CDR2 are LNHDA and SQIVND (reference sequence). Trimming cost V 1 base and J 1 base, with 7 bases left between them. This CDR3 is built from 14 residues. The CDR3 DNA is TGTGCCAGTAGTATAGCCAACACGAACACTGAAGCTTTCTTT. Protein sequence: CASSIANTNTEAFF.

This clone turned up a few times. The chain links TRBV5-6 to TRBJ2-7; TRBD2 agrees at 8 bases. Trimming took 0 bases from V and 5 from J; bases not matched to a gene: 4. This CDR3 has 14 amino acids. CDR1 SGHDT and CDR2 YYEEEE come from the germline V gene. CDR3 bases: TGTGCCAGCAGCTTGGGACTAGCGCTGAACGAGCAGTACTTC. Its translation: CASSLGLALNEQYF. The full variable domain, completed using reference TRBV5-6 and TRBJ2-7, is DAGVTQSPTHLIKTRGQQVTLRCSPKSGHDTVSWYQQALGQGPQFIFQYYEEEERQRGNFPDRFSGHQFPNYSSELNVNALLLGDSALYLCASSLGLALNEQYFGPGTRLTVT.

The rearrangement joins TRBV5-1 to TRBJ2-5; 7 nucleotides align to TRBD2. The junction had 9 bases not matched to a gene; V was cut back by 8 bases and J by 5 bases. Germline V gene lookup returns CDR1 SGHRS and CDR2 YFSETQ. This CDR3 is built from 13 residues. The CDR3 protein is CASREQGGETQYF. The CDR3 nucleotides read TGCGCCAGTAGAGAGCAGGGAGGGGAGACCCAGTACTTC.

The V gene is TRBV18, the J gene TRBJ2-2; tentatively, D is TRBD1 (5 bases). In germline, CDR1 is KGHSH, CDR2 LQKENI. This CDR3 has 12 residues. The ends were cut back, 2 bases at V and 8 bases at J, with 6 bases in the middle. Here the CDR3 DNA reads TGTGCCAGCTCACCAGGGGCTGGGGAGCTGTTTTTT. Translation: CASSPGAGELFF.

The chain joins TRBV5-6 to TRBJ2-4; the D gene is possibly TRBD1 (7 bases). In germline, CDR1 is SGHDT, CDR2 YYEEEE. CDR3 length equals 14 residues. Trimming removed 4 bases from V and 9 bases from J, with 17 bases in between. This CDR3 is CASSAGTAGGIQYF. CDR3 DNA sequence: TGTGCCAGCAGCGCCGGGACAGCGGGTGGCATTCAGTACTTC.

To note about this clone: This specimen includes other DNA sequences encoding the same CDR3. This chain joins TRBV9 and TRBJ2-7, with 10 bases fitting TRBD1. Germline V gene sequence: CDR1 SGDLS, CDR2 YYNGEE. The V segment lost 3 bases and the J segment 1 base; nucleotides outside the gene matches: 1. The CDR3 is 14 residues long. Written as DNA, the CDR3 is TGTGCCAGCAGCGGACAGGGGGCATCCTACGAGCAGTACTTC. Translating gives CASSGQGASYEQYF.

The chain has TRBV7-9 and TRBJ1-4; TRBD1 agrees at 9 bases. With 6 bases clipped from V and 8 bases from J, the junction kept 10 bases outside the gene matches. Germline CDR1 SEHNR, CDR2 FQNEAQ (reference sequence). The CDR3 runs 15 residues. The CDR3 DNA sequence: TGTGCCAGCAGTTTCACAGGGGGCGTTGGCGAAAAACTGTTTTTT. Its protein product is CASSFTGGVGEKLFF.

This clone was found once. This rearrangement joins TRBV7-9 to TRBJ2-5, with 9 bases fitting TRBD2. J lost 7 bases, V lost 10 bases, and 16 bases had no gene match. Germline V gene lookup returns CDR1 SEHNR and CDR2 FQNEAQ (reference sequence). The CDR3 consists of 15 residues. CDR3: CATGDLAGVTGTQYF. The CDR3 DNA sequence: TGTGCCACGGGAGACTTAGCGGGAGTTACGGGGACCCAGTACTTC.

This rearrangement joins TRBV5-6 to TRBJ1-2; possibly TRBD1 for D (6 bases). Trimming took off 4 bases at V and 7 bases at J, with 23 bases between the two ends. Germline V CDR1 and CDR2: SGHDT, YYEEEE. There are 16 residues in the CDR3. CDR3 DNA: TGTGCCAGCAGCCCGCTACAGGGCGCGCGCCCCCTTGGCTACACCTTC. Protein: CASSPLQGARPLGYTF. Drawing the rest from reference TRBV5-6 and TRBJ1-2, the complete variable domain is DAGVTQSPTHLIKTRGQQVTLRCSPKSGHDTVSWYQQALGQGPQFIFQYYEEEERQRGNFPDRFSGHQFPNYSSELNVNALLLGDSALYLCASSPLQGARPLGYTFGSGTRLTVV.

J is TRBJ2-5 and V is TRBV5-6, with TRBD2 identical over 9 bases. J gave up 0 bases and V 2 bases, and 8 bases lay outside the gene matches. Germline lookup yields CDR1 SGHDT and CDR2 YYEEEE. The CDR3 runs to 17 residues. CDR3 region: CASSLGSGGLYQETQYF. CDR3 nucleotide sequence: TGTGCCAGCAGCTTAGGTAGCGGGGGATTATACCAAGAGACCCAGTACTTC.

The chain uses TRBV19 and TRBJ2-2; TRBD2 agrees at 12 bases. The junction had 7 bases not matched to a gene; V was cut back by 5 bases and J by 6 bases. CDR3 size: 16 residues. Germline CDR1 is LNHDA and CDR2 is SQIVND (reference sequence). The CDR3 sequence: CASSLLAGGPSGELFF. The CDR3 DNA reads TGTGCCAGTAGTCTTCTAGCGGGAGGGCCCTCCGGGGAGCTGTTTTTT.

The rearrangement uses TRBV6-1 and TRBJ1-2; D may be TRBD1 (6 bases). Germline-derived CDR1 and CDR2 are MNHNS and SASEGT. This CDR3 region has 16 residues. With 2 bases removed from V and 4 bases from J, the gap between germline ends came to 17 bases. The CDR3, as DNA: TGTGCCAGCAGTGAAATTTGGGGGGGCGCACCCTATGGCTACACCTTC. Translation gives CASSEIWGGAPYGYTF.

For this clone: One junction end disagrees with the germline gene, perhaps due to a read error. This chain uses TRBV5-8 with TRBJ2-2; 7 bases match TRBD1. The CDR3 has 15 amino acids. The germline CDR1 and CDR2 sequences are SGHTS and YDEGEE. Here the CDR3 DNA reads TGTGCCGGCAGCTTTGACAGGGTAAACACCGGGGAGCTGTTTTTT. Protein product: CAGSFDRVNTGELFF.

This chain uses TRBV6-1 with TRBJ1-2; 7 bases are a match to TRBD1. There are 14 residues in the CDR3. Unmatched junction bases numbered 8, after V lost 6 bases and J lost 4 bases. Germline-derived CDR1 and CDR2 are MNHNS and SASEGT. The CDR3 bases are TGTGCCAGCAGCCCGAGACAGGGAGGCTATGGCTACACCTTC. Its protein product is CASSPRQGGYGYTF.

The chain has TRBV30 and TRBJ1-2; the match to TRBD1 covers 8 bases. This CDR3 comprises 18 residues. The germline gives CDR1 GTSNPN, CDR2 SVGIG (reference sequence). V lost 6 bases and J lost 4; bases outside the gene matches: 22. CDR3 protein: CACSRSTTGTGLTYGYTF. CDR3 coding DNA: TGTGCCTGTAGCCGATCAACCACCGGGACAGGACTAACCTATGGCTACACCTTC.

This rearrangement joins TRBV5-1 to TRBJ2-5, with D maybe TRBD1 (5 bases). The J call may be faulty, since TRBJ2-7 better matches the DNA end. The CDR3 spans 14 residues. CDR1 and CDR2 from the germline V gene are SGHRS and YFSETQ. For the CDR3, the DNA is TGCGCCAGCAGCCTGACAGCTACCACCTACGAGCAGTACTTC. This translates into CASSLTATTYEQYF.

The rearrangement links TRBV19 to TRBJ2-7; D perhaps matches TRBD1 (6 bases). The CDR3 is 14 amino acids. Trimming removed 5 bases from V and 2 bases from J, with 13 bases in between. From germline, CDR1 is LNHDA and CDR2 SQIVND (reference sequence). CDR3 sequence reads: CASSPGVGTYEQYF. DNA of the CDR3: TGTGCCAGTAGTCCAGGGGTTGGAACCTACGAGCAGTACTTC.

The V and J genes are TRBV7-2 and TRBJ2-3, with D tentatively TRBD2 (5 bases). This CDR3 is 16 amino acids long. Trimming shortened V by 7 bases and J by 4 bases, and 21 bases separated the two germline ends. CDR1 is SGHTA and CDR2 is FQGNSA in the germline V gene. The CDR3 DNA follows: TGTGCCAGCACCCCACCCCGGCTAGGAGGACCAGATACGCAGTATTTT. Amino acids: CASTPPRLGGPDTQYF. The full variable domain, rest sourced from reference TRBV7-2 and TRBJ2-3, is GAGVSQSPSNKVTEKGKDVELRCDPISGHTALYWYRQSLGQGLEFLIYFQGNSAPDKSGLPSDRFSAERTGGSVSTLTIQRTQQEDSAVYLCASTPPRLGGPDTQYFGPGTRLTVL.

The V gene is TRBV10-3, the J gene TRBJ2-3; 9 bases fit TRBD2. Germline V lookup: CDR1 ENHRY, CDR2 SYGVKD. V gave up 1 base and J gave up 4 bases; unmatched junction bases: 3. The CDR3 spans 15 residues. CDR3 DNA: TGTGCCATCAGTGAGTTGGGACTAGCTCCAGATACGCAGTATTTT. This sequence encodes CAISELGLAPDTQYF.

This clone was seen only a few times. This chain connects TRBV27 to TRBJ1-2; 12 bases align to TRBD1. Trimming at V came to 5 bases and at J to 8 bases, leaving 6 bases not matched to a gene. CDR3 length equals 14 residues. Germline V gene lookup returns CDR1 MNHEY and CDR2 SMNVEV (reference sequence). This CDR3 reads CASSEGQGAQGYTF. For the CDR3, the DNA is TGTGCCAGCAGTGAGGGACAGGGGGCGCAGGGCTACACCTTC.

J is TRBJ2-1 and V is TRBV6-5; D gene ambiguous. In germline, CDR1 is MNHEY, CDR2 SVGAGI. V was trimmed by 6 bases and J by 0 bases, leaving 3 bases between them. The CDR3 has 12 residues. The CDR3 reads CASRSSYNEQFF. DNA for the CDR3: TGTGCCAGCAGGAGCTCCTACAATGAGCAGTTCTTC.

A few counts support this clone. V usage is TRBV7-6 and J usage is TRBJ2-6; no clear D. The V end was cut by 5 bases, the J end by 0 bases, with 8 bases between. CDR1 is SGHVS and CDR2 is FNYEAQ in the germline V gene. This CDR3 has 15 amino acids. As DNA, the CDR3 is TGTGCCAGCAGCCCCTCAGTCTCTGGGGCCAACGTCCTGACTTTC. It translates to CASSPSVSGANVLTF.

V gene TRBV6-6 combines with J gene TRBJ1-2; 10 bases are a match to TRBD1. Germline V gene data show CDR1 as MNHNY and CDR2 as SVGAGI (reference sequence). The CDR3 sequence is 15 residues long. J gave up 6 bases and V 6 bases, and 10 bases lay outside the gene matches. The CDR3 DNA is TGTGCCAGCAGGACGCCGGAGACAGGGGGCGATGGCTACACCTTC. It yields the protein CASRTPETGGDGYTF.

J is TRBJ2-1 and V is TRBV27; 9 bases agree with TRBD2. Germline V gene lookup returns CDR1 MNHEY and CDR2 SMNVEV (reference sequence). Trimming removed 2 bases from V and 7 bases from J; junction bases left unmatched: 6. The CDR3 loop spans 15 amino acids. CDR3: CASSLEIAGANEQFF. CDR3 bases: TGTGCCAGCAGTTTAGAGATAGCGGGAGCGAATGAGCAGTTCTTC.